This TCR beta chain was sequenced for a study of tumor-infiltrating lymphocytes in primary liver carcinoma. Study context: Measuring roughly 4.2 to 11 cm across, the tumors were staged as T1-T3 N0M0. Yields of productive TCRbeta reads ranged from roughly 3.65 to 7.5 million per sample and were similar across tissue types.

Extraction of RNA together with DNA used roughly 20-32 mg of unsorted bulk tissue. None of the patients had received treatment, and all had chronic HBV infection. TCR beta cDNA came from about 500 ng total RNA, primed with a constant-region primer. Each TCR beta library was derived from three nested multiplex PCR rounds that employed slightly modified ARM-PCR. TRBV1-TRBV30 forward primers paired with a C-beta reverse primer were used in the first two PCR rounds, which ran around 10 cycles each. Using its own MiXCR run on the multiplex PCR reads, TCRdb lists one record per CDR3 protein. The sample contains over 25,000 distinct CDR3 sequences, over 60% of which appear only once. Concerning this clonotype: Relative to the germline gene, one junction end is altered; a read error may explain this.

The CDR3 loop spans 17 amino acids. The germline CDR1 and CDR2 sequences are PRHDT and FYEKMQ (reference sequence). The source is a middle-aged man with primary liver carcinoma and hepatitis B virus infection. Sample: liver tumor tissue from sampling region 3. Subset reported: tumor region T3, left-lateral pole. The genes are TRBV13 and TRBJ2-2; 7 nucleotides agree with TRBD2. The chain's CDR3 is CTRSPRGVAGGTGELFF. DNA for the CDR3: TGTACCAGGAGCCCGAGGGGAGTAGCGGGTGGCACCGGGGAGCTGTTTTTT.